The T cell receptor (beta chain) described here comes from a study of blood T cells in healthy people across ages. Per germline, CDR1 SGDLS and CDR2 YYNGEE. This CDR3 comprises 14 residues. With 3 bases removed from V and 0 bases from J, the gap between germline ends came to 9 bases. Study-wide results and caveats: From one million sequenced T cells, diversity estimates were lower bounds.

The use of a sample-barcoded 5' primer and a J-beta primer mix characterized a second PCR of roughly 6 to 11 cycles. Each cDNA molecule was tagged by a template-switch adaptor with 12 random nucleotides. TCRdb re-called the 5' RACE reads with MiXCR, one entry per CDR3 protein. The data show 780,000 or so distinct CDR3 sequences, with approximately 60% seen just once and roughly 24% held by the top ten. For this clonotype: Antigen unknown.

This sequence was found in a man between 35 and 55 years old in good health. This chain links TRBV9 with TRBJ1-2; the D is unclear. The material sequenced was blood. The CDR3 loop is CASSALSANYGYTF. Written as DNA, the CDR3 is TGTGCCAGCAGCGCATTATCGGCTAACTATGGCTACACCTTC.